This TCR beta chain was recovered during a study of shared clonotypes between healthy human individuals. This clone was observed at least ten times. What it binds is unknown. Investigators spread the genomic DNA of each subset evenly over several immunoSEQ plates. The sorted-subset replicate PCRs were given around 190 ng DNA, which is 27,000 or so T cell genomes. Sequencing was performed with immunoSEQ multiplex PCR; in TCRdb, only in-frame clones are kept and a portion is missing. This sample has around 1.1 million clones, with about 84% found just once. Study findings and constraints: The study found 4.5% to 6% of naive CD4 clonotypes shared across several donors. Richness estimates generally favored naive over memory subsets.

The CDR3 loop spans 13 amino acids. J was trimmed by 6 bases and V by 6 bases; bases with no gene match: 4. Germline values: CDR1 SGHTA, CDR2 FQGNSA. Source material: memory CD4+ T cells from PBMCs. Subset in this sample: CD45RA-negative fraction. The sequence came from a man between 18 and 29 years old in good health. Some clones in this sample may be carry-over from other donors' samples. The J gene is TRBJ2-5, the V gene TRBV7-2; 10 nucleotides match TRBD1. CDR3 sequence reads: CASRTGGAQTQYF. CDR3 DNA sequence: TGTGCCAGCAGGACAGGGGGCGCGCAGACCCAGTACTTC.